This TCR beta chain stems from a study of blood T cell repertoires in COVID-19. V lost 3 bases and J 1 base, leaving 7 bases between the germline ends. CDR1 SGHDT and CDR2 YYEEEE come from the germline V gene. The CDR3 totals 13 residues. The assay was immunoSEQ multiplex PCR, and TCRdb's table has in-frame clones only and misses some. The repertoire includes 250,000 to 400,000 clones, 88% of them detected once, and under 2% sits in the top ten. The V gene is TRBV5-6, the J gene TRBJ1-1; D gene uncertain. The origin of this receptor is a woman aged 25 to 39 with COVID-19, enrolled during active disease. Sequenced: peripheral blood. The CDR3 DNA sequence: TGTGCCAGCAGCTCCACAAGGAACACTGAAGCTTTCTTT. Translating gives CASSSTRNTEAFF.